A single sample is the source of the 27 T cell receptor beta chains below, sequenced in a study of radiotherapy plus CTLA-4 blockade in lung cancer. Profiling relied on immunoSEQ multiplex PCR, and the TCRdb table lists in-frame clones only, not all of them. The data hold some 45,000 clones, with approximately 79% observed a single time. The input for sequencing was peripheral blood, taken from a patient treated with radiotherapy plus ipilimumab. The source is a human donor with non-small cell lung cancer who had stable disease on radiotherapy plus ipilimumab.

This clone was detected a few times. This chain links TRBV7-2 with TRBJ1-3; possibly TRBD1 for D (5 bases). Germline V CDR1 and CDR2: SGHTA, FQGNSA. The CDR3 sequence is 15 residues long. Trimming took 0 bases from V and 8 from J, leaving 14 bases between them. The CDR3 protein is CASSLANQGRDTIYF. The CDR3 coding sequence is TGTGCCAGCAGCTTAGCGAATCAGGGTAGAGACACCATATATTTT.

The rearrangement joins TRBV9 to TRBJ2-1; D call uncertain. The CDR3 is made up of 17 amino acids. The V and J ends lost 0 bases and 7 bases respectively, with 20 bases between them. Germline V gene lookup returns CDR1 SGDLS and CDR2 YYNGEE. The DNA for the CDR3 is TGTGCCAGCAGCGTAGGTTACTTGGGTCGGTATGGAAATGAGCAGTTCTTC. Translation: CASSVGYLGRYGNEQFF.

A single count supports this clone. This rearrangement joins TRBV7-9 to TRBJ2-6; the D is unclear. V was trimmed by 5 bases and J by 5 bases, leaving 25 bases between them. Germline V gives CDR1 SEHNR, CDR2 FQNEAQ (reference sequence). CDR3 length: 19 residues. The CDR3 region is CASSLAPYHEQSRANVLTF. The CDR3 nucleotides are TGTGCCAGCAGCCTGGCCCCATACCATGAACAAAGTCGGGCCAACGTCCTGACTTTC.

This sequence joins TRBV6-1 and TRBJ2-7; possible D gene TRBD2, 6 bases. The CDR3 sequence is 13 residues long. V lost 7 bases to trimming and J lost 1 base, with 11 bases between them. Germline CDR1 reads MNHNS; CDR2 reads SASEGT. Here the CDR3 DNA reads TGTGCCAGCACACCGGGGGAATCCTACGAGCAGTACTTC. Protein: CASTPGESYEQYF.

The chain uses TRBV5-1 and TRBJ1-4; perhaps TRBD1 as D (6 bases). The CDR3 loop spans 14 amino acids. CDR1 is SGHRS and CDR2 is YFSETQ in the germline V gene. V lost 6 bases and J lost 10, with 19 bases in between. The CDR3 here is CASTDQGLSGKLFF. In nucleotides, the CDR3 is TGCGCCAGCACAGACCAGGGGTTAAGCGGAAAACTGTTTTTT. The full variable domain, completed using reference TRBV5-1 and TRBJ1-4, is KAGVTQTPRYLIKTRGQQVTLSCSPISGHRSVSWYQQTPGQGLQFLFEYFSETQRNKGNFPGRFSGRQFSNSRSEMNVSTLELGDSALYLCASTDQGLSGKLFFGSGTQLSVL.

This chain links TRBV4-1 with TRBJ2-3; no reliable D call. CDR1 is MGHRA and CDR2 is YSYEKL in the germline V gene. CDR3 length: 16 residues. Trimming removed 0 bases from V and 0 bases from J, with 10 bases in between. Here the CDR3 reads CASSQERAVSTDTQYF. The CDR3 DNA reads as TGCGCCAGCAGCCAAGAACGGGCAGTCAGCACAGATACGCAGTATTTT.

The rearrangement joins TRBV4-3 to TRBJ2-2; 10 bases fit TRBD1. V shed 0 bases and J 6 bases; nucleotides not matched to a gene: 19. The CDR3 covers 21 residues. Germline loops: CDR1 LGHNA, CDR2 YSLEER. Written as DNA, the CDR3 is TGCGCCAGCAGCCAAGATATTAACTCGGGACAGGGGATGAATTGGGCCGGGGAGCTGTTTTTT. The encoded protein is CASSQDINSGQGMNWAGELFF.

This clone ranks as medium-sized. The V and J genes are TRBV19 and TRBJ2-7, with 9 bases identical to TRBD2. Germline trimming cut 2 bases from V and 3 bases from J; bases unmatched to any gene: 2. CDR1 is LNHDA, CDR2 SQIVND, per germline (reference sequence). The CDR3 length is 14 residues. CDR3 coding DNA: TGTGCCAGTAGTATACTAGCGGGGAACTACGAGCAGTACTTC. It translates to CASSILAGNYEQYF.

This chain connects TRBV14 to TRBJ2-3; unclear D gene. Germline V gene lookup returns CDR1 SGHDN and CDR2 FVKESK. The CDR3 runs to 16 residues. Deletions cut 1 base from V and 1 base from J, with 12 bases between. Here the CDR3 DNA reads TGTGCCAGCAGCCAAGTTTGGGGTAAGGGCACAGATACGCAGTATTTT. Its translation: CASSQVWGKGTDTQYF. The variable domain in full, completed from reference TRBV14 and TRBJ2-3, reads EAGVTQFPSHSVIEKGQTVTLRCDPISGHDNLYWYRRVMGKEIKFLLHFVKESKQDESGMPNNRFLAERTGGTYSTLKVQPAELEDSGVYFCASSQVWGKGTDTQYFGPGTRLTVL.

As DNA, the CDR3 is TGTGCCAGCATCTCGACCGGCAGGATGCGATATGGCTACACCTTC. It translates to CASISTGRMRYGYTF. J is TRBJ1-2 and V is TRBV6-5; D is unclear. The V and J ends lost 7 bases and 5 bases respectively, with 20 bases between them. Germline CDR1 is MNHEY and CDR2 is SVGAGI. The CDR3 runs 15 residues.

Only a few counts were recorded for this clone. The rearrangement joins TRBV5-1 to TRBJ2-7; no clear D. Trimming removed 7 bases at V and 0 bases at J, with 11 bases between. This CDR3 spans 13 amino acids. Germline-derived CDR1 and CDR2 are SGHRS and YFSETQ. The CDR3 sequence is CASPHASSYEQYV. DNA for the CDR3: TGCGCCAGCCCTCACGCCAGCTCCTACGAGCAGTACGTC.

In nucleotides, the CDR3 is TGTGCCAGCGGCCTGGACGGGAACTATGGCTACACCTTC. This codes for CASGLDGNYGYTF. The chain has TRBV6-5 and TRBJ1-2, with D uncertain. Germline V lookup: CDR1 MNHEY, CDR2 SVGAGI. CDR3 size: 13 residues. Trimming took off 8 bases at V and 2 bases at J, with 12 bases between the two ends.

This clone appeared a few times. The rearrangement joins TRBV5-8 to TRBJ2-5, with D tentatively TRBD1 or TRBD2 (6 bases each). With 1 base removed from V and 1 base from J, the gap between germline ends came to 11 bases. This CDR3 region has 15 residues. Looked up from germline, CDR1 is SGHTS and CDR2 is YDEGEE. CDR3 loop: CASSLRGGSQETQYF. CDR3 sequence (DNA): TGTGCCAGCAGCTTGCGAGGGGGGTCCCAAGAGACCCAGTACTTC.

This clone came up a few times. The rearrangement joins TRBV2 to TRBJ1-2; D uncertain. The CDR3 consists of 13 residues. CDR1 is SNHLY, CDR2 FYNNEI, per germline. Trimming removed 6 bases from V and 6 bases from J, with 14 bases in between. CDR3 in amino acids: CASRVGEVDGYTF. CDR3 bases: TGTGCCAGCAGAGTGGGAGAAGTGGATGGCTACACCTTC.

The chain links TRBV11-3 to TRBJ1-6, with D uncertain. V was clipped by 3 bases and J by 5 bases, with 14 bases between them. The germline gives CDR1 SGHNT, CDR2 YENEEA. The CDR3 has 16 amino acids. The CDR3 is CASSFNIAGNNSPLHF. CDR3 DNA: TGTGCCAGCAGCTTTAACATTGCGGGGAATAATTCACCCCTCCACTTT.

The V call is TRBV6-4, the J call TRBJ2-7; 7 bases fit TRBD1. Germline-derived CDR1 and CDR2 are MRHNA and SNTAGT. V was pared by 5 bases and J by 5 bases, with 12 bases of the junction left unmatched. The CDR3 loop spans 15 amino acids. Here the CDR3 reads CASSSLRQGGHEQYV. The CDR3 DNA reads TGTGCCAGCAGTTCCTTACGACAGGGTGGCCACGAGCAGTACGTC.

This chain uses TRBV7-2 with TRBJ1-5; no definite D call. Germline V gene sequence: CDR1 SGHTA, CDR2 FQGNSA. There are 16 residues in the CDR3. V dropped 5 bases and J dropped 0 bases, with 14 bases sitting between them. CDR3 loop: CASSPRGSDSNQPQHF. CDR3 coding DNA: TGTGCCAGCAGCCCTCGAGGTAGCGATAGCAATCAGCCCCAGCATTTT. The full variable domain, with the rest looked up from reference TRBV7-2 and TRBJ1-5, is GAGVSQSPSNKVTEKGKDVELRCDPISGHTALYWYRQSLGQGLEFLIYFQGNSAPDKSGLPSDRFSAERTGGSVSTLTIQRTQQEDSAVYLCASSPRGSDSNQPQHFGDGTRLSIL.

The chain couples TRBV11-2 to TRBJ1-1; D gene ambiguous. Germline CDR1 is SGHAT and CDR2 is FQNNGV. The V end lost 1 base, the J end lost 4 bases, and 7 bases lay between the germline ends. The CDR3 has 13 amino acids. CDR3 in amino acids: CASSLGYRTEAFF. CDR3 nucleotide sequence: TGTGCCAGCAGCTTAGGTTATCGCACTGAAGCTTTCTTT.

This clone was seen a few times. J is TRBJ2-1 and V is TRBV27, with D possibly TRBD2 on 7 matching bases. Trimming cost V 2 bases and J 8 bases, with 10 bases left between them. The length of the CDR3 is 13 residues. In germline, CDR1 is MNHEY, CDR2 SMNVEV (reference sequence). In DNA form, the CDR3 reads TGTGCCAGCAGTTTAAGGGGGGGCGATGAGCAGTTCTTC. Protein: CASSLRGGDEQFF.

This clone has just one count. The CDR3 DNA follows: TGTGCCTTCCCGAAACCGGCCGGGGAGCTGTTTTTT. Residues: CAFPKPAGELFF. The chain couples TRBV2 to TRBJ2-2; D is unclear. V was clipped by 11 bases and J by 6 bases, with 13 bases between them. The CDR3 length is 12 residues. Germline loops: CDR1 SNHLY, CDR2 FYNNEI.

This sequence joins TRBV9 and TRBJ2-5; a possible D gene is TRBD1 (6 bases). The germline gives CDR1 SGDLS, CDR2 YYNGEE. The CDR3 loop spans 14 amino acids. The ends were cut back, 7 bases at V and 2 bases at J, with 15 bases in the middle. The CDR3 DNA is TGTGCCAGCCCCCTCAAGGGGGATCAAGAGACCCAGTACTTC. This sequence encodes CASPLKGDQETQYF.

This sequence joins TRBV10-2 and TRBJ2-3; D call uncertain. Looked up from germline, CDR1 is WSHSY and CDR2 is SAAADI. The CDR3 contains 12 residues. The germline V and J ends were trimmed by 7 bases and 2 bases, with 7 bases remaining between them. The CDR3 DNA follows: TGCGCCAGCAAGCCTAACACAGATACGCAGTATTTT. Protein sequence: CASKPNTDTQYF.

This chain uses TRBV5-3 with TRBJ1-6; perhaps TRBD1 as D (5 bases). TRBV5-3 is marked as an open reading frame, function uncertain. The germline V and J ends were trimmed by 3 bases and 6 bases, with 28 bases remaining between them. The CDR3 length is 20 residues. The CDR3 is CARSCDRDGLRFFVNSPLHF. Written as DNA, the CDR3 is TGTGCCAGAAGCTGTGACCGGGACGGGCTTCGTTTTTTCGTTAATTCACCCCTCCACTTT.

The rearrangement joins TRBV5-5 to TRBJ1-6, with a tentative D call TRBD1 (5 bases). CDR1 and CDR2 (germline): SGHKS, YYEKEE (reference sequence). The germline V and J ends were trimmed by 5 bases and 4 bases, with 16 bases remaining between them. This CDR3 has 16 residues. CDR3 sequence (DNA): TGTGCCAGCAGGGATCCCCGGGACGGGTATAATTCACCCCTCCACTTT. It yields the protein CASRDPRDGYNSPLHF.

This clone has only a few counts. V gene TRBV6-6 combines with J gene TRBJ2-5, with TRBD1 matching 7 bases. The CDR3 runs to 14 residues. Germline trimming cut 6 bases from V and 1 base from J; bases unmatched to any gene: 5. Germline V lookup: CDR1 MNHNY, CDR2 SVGAGI (reference sequence). For the CDR3, the DNA is TGTGCCAGCAGCCGACAGGGACCCCAAGAGACCCAGTACTTC. Translating gives CASSRQGPQETQYF.

This clone is a singleton in its sample. This chain uses TRBV11-2 with TRBJ1-2; D call uncertain. CDR1 and CDR2 from the germline V gene are SGHAT and FQNNGV. The CDR3 contains 15 residues. V lost 1 base to trimming and J lost 3 bases, with 12 bases between them. The CDR3 nucleotides read TGTGCCAGCAGCTTAGGACCAGGCCTACACTATGGCTACACCTTC. It codes for CASSLGPGLHYGYTF.

CDR3: CAISLDRGGNEKLFF. The CDR3 region has the DNA TGTGCCATCAGTCTCGACAGGGGTGGAAATGAAAAACTGTTTTTT. The chain links TRBV10-3 to TRBJ1-4; 8 bases align to TRBD1. Germline V gene lookup returns CDR1 ENHRY and CDR2 SYGVKD. The CDR3 loop spans 15 amino acids. V shed 5 bases and J 5 bases; nucleotides not matched to a gene: 7.